The rows below give T cell receptor beta chains drawn from one sample of a study of T cell responses to AZD1222 COVID-19 vaccine. Method: immunoSEQ multiplex PCR; TCRdb's copy keeps in-frame clones and lacks some. The sample has under 150,000 clones; about nine tenths are singletons. The starting material was peripheral blood, obtained 28 days after the second AZD1222 dose. The receptors originated from an adult who received the AZD1222 COVID-19 vaccine. Both conserved end residues are part of each CDR3. The order of the fields is D gene, clone size, V gene, J gene, CDR3 protein, CDR3 DNA. The D gene is left open where the match is weak. Clone size, where shown, is once, few, many, or a class for clones that have expanded.

D: .
size: .
V: TRBV27
J: TRBJ2-7
CDR3: CASSDTGTGSYEQYF
DNA: TGTGCCAGCAGTGATACCGGGACGGGTTCCTACGAGCAGTACTTC

D: .
size: .
V: TRBV19
J: TRBJ1-2
CDR3: CASSKAGAANYGYTF
DNA: TGTGCCAGTAGTAAGGCAGGGGCGGCTAACTATGGCTACACCTTC

D: .
size: .
V: TRBV5-6
J: TRBJ2-3
CDR3: CASSYTGDTQYF
DNA: TGTGCCAGCAGCTACACAGGGGATACGCAGTATTTT

D: TRBD1
size: .
V: TRBV10-2
J: TRBJ2-3
CDR3: CASSGVGTGRMDTQYF
DNA: TGCGCCAGCAGTGGAGTAGGGACAGGACGAATGGATACGCAGTATTTT

D: TRBD1
size: .
V: TRBV11-2
J: TRBJ1-2
CDR3: CASSIQGANGYTF
DNA: TGTGCCAGCAGCATCCAGGGGGCCAATGGCTACACCTTC

D: TRBD2
size: .
V: TRBV4-1
J: TRBJ2-1
CDR3: CASSPTSGGPQAAEQFF
DNA: TGCGCCAGCAGCCCGACTAGCGGGGGCCCCCAAGCCGCTGAGCAGTTCTTC

D: TRBD1
size: .
V: TRBV10-3
J: TRBJ1-1
CDR3: CAISERQGNTEAFF
DNA: TGTGCCATCAGTGAACGACAGGGTAACACTGAAGCTTTCTTT

D: TRBD1
size: .
V: TRBV28
J: TRBJ1-5
CDR3: CASSYGKGASFNQPQHF
DNA: TGTGCCAGCAGTTACGGTAAGGGGGCGAGTTTCAATCAGCCCCAGCATTTT

D: .
size: few
V: TRBV5-1
J: TRBJ1-2
CDR3: CASSIYGAQGYTF
DNA: TGCGCCAGCAGTATTTATGGGGCTCAAGGCTACACCTTC

D: .
size: .
V: TRBV5-1
J: TRBJ2-2
CDR3: CASSPYGVANTGELFF
DNA: TGCGCCAGCAGCCCATATGGGGTAGCTAACACCGGGGAGCTGTTTTTT

D: .
size: .
V: TRBV12-3/TRBV12-4
J: TRBJ2-3
CDR3: CASSPARGDTQYF
DNA: TGTGCCAGCAGCCCAGCCCGGGGGGATACGCAGTATTTT

D: TRBD1
size: .
V: TRBV7-3
J: TRBJ2-2
CDR3: CASSQGAVTGELFF
DNA: TGTGCCAGCTCACAGGGGGCGGTCACCGGGGAGCTGTTTTTT

D: .
size: once
V: TRBV6-1
J: TRBJ2-2
CDR3: CASSGAAGELFF
DNA: TGTGCCAGCAGTGGAGCAGCCGGGGAGCTGTTTTTT

D: .
size: .
V: TRBV24-1
J: TRBJ2-3
CDR3: CATSEPGTFTDTQYF
DNA: TGTGCCACCAGTGAGCCCGGGACTTTCACAGATACGCAGTATTTT

D: TRBD1
size: .
V: TRBV6-5
J: TRBJ2-7
CDR3: CASSRDRGRWEQYF
DNA: TGTGCCAGCAGCCGGGACAGGGGGCGCTGGGAGCAGTACTTC

D: .
size: .
V: TRBV6-5
J: TRBJ1-1
CDR3: CASSSFGAGNTEAFF
DNA: TGTGCCAGCAGTTCGTTTGGTGCGGGGAACACTGAAGCTTTCTTT

D: TRBD2
size: few
V: TRBV5-5
J: TRBJ2-1
CDR3: CASSALAAAYNEQFF
DNA: TGTGCCAGCAGCGCACTAGCGGCCGCCTACAATGAGCAGTTCTTC

D: .
size: once
V: TRBV24-1
J: TRBJ2-1
CDR3: CATSDSGVVNNEQFF
DNA: TGTGCCACCAGTGATTCCGGAGTGGTAAACAATGAGCAGTTCTTC

D: .
size: .
V: TRBV21-1
J: TRBJ1-1
CDR3: CASNTEAFF
DNA: TGTGCCAGTAACACTGAAGCTTTCTTT

D: .
size: .
V: TRBV28
J: TRBJ1-2
CDR3: CASSLGQNYGYTF
DNA: TGTGCCAGCAGTTTAGGACAGAACTATGGCTACACCTTC

D: TRBD1
size: few
V: TRBV28
J: TRBJ1-1
CDR3: CASRAGGLNTEAFF
DNA: TGTGCCAGCAGAGCAGGGGGCCTGAACACTGAAGCTTTCTTT

D: TRBD1
size: .
V: TRBV5-5
J: TRBJ1-1
CDR3: CASSLAWTGMNTEAFF
DNA: TGTGCCAGCAGCTTGGCTTGGACAGGGATGAACACTGAAGCTTTCTTT

D: TRBD1
size: .
V: TRBV28
J: TRBJ1-3
CDR3: CASSLGGTGGNTIYF
DNA: TGTGCCAGCAGTTTGGGGGGGACAGGGGGAAACACCATATATTTT

D: .
size: .
V: TRBV7-9
J: TRBJ1-2
CDR3: CASSLAGMGGYTF
DNA: TGTGCCAGCAGCTTAGCAGGGATGGGGGGCTACACCTTC

D: .
size: once
V: TRBV6-5
J: TRBJ1-5
CDR3: CASQGGGNQPQHF
DNA: TGTGCCAGTCAGGGCGGTGGCAATCAGCCCCAGCATTTT

D: TRBD1
size: .
V: TRBV18
J: TRBJ2-7
CDR3: CASSKGQGTGEQYF
DNA: TGTGCCAGCTCCAAAGGACAGGGCACAGGCGAGCAGTACTTC

D: .
size: .
V: TRBV5-1
J: TRBJ2-6
CDR3: CASTLERAGANVLTF
DNA: TGCGCCAGCACCTTAGAGAGGGCTGGGGCCAACGTCCTGACTTTC